A selection of T cell receptor beta chains follows, all from one sample in a study of cytomegalovirus exposure and HLA in healthy donors. TCRdb's table, derived via immunoSEQ multiplex PCR, lists solely in-frame clones and lacks some. This sample yields 150,000 to 200,000 clones, of which about 78% are seen a single time; less than 15% belongs to the top ten. The specimen was PBMCs. The receptors were sampled from a woman aged 50 to 60 in good health and CMV-seropositive. The CDR3 runs from the conserved cysteine through the conserved F or W. The D gene is left open where the match is weak.

TRBJ2-5	TRBD1	TRBV5-1	TGCGCCAGCAGCCCCCGGGACAGGGGATCAGAGACCCAGTACTTC	CASSPRDRGSETQYF
TRBJ1-1	NA	TRBV4-2	TGTGCCAGCAGCCAAGTTATGACAGGGAACACTGAAGCTTTCTTT	CASSQVMTGNTEAFF
TRBJ2-1	TRBD1	TRBV7-2	TGTGCCAGCAGCCCCGGGACAGGGTATGAGCAGTTCTTC	CASSPGTGYEQFF
TRBJ2-5	TRBD2	TRBV6-5	TGTGCCAGCAGTTACAGTGGCAGCGGGGTAGGCGAGACCCAGTACTTC	CASSYSGSGVGETQYF
TRBJ1-6	NA	TRBV11-3	TGTGCCAGCAGCTTAAGGGGTAATTCACCCCTCCACTTT	CASSLRGNSPLHF
TRBJ2-7	TRBD1	TRBV5-5	TGTGCCAGCAGCCCCCAGGACAGGCTGCAGGGCGAGCAGTACTTC	CASSPQDRLQGEQYF
TRBJ2-3	TRBD2	TRBV7-6	TGTGCCAGCAGCCCAAGCGGGGGGGCGTTGGTTCCGCAGTATTTT	CASSPSGGALVPQYF
TRBJ2-6	NA	TRBV5-4	TGTGCCAGCAGCTTGCGTGGGGCCAACGTCCTGACTTTC	CASSLRGANVLTF
TRBJ2-1	TRBD2	TRBV7-8	TGTGCCAGCAGCTTAGGACTAGCGGGGGGGTACAATGAGCAGTTCTTC	CASSLGLAGGYNEQFF
TRBJ2-3	TRBD1	TRBV6-5	TGTGCCAGCAGGGGGGACAGGGTCACAGATACGCAGTATTTT	CASRGDRVTDTQYF
TRBJ1-4	TRBD1	TRBV25-1	TGTGCCAGCAGAGACAGGGGATATGAAAAACTGTTTTTT	CASRDRGYEKLFF
TRBJ2-5	TRBD1	TRBV19	TGTGCCAGTAGTATCCCCACGGGACAGGGACAAGAGACCCAGTACTTC	CASSIPTGQGQETQYF
TRBJ1-3	NA	TRBV7-9	TGTGCCAGCAGCTCCCAGGCGGGGGGTGGAAACACCATATATTTT	CASSSQAGGGNTIYF
TRBJ1-5	TRBD1	TRBV19	TGTGCCAGTAGTTTTGCAGGGGGTCGAAGTCAGCCCCAGCATTTT	CASSFAGGRSQPQHF
TRBJ2-5	NA	TRBV5-6	TGTGCCAGCAGCCTCCGGACACTTGCGAGGGAGACCCAGTACTTC	CASSLRTLARETQYF
TRBJ2-1	TRBD2	TRBV9	TGTGCCAGCAGCGTGACTAGCGGCGCTGAGCAGTTCTTC	CASSVTSGAEQFF
TRBJ1-5	NA	TRBV6-1	TGTGCCAGCAGTGAATTTCGAGATCAGCCCCAGCATTTT	CASSEFRDQPQHF
TRBJ2-3	NA	TRBV18	TGTGCCAGCTCACCACTAGTGGCGGCAGATACGCAGTATTTT	CASSPLVAADTQYF
TRBJ2-7	NA	TRBV6-1	TGTGCCAGCAGTGAAGGGGACTGGAGCTCCTACGAGCAGTACTTC	CASSEGDWSSYEQYF
TRBJ1-1	NA	TRBV20-1	TGCAGTGCATACAGGGCGACTGAAGCTTTCTTT	CSAYRATEAFF
TRBJ2-7	TRBD1	TRBV29-1	TGCAGCGTTGAAGATGACAGGGCCTACTACGAGCAGTACTTC	CSVEDDRAYYEQYF
TRBJ1-4	TRBD1	TRBV9	TGTGCCAGCAGCCCCGGGACAGGGGGTGAAAAACTGTTTTTT	CASSPGTGGEKLFF